This TCR beta chain was documented in a study of T cell changes during pregnancy in multiple sclerosis. Measured with immunoSEQ multiplex PCR; TCRdb has only the in-frame clones, and not every one. The table lists more than 55,000 clones, around nine tenths of them singletons. Trimming left V 1 base short and J 4 bases short, with 5 bases between. This CDR3 region has 12 residues. Germline CDR1 GTSNPN, CDR2 SVGIG (reference sequence). This sequence joins TRBV30 and TRBJ1-5; D call uncertain. The source was CD4+ T cells from peripheral blood mononuclear cells, collected in the third trimester of pregnancy. This receptor was obtained from a female donor with multiple sclerosis, enrolled in a pregnancy study. CDR3 sequence (DNA): TGTGCCTGGAGTGGCGGGAATCAGCCCCAGCATTTT. This translates into CAWSGGNQPQHF.